Detailed here is one TCR beta chain. This clonotype was seen many times. What this receptor recognizes is not known. No much larger clone is present one base from it, and per-base qualities are unavailable. The sample originates from a study of neurological immune-mediated disorders (dated by TCRdb to 2018 to 2020). Turning to the overall study: Among the roughly 35 multiple sclerosis patients, relapsing-remitting MS accounted for 31 and secondary progressive MS accounted for 3. The cohort was made up of approximately 71 subjects, consisting of some 15 HAM/TSP patients, around 35 multiple sclerosis patients and 20 healthy controls. The roughly 110 TCR-beta libraries covered PBMC samples along with longitudinal samples, technical triplicates, and paired sorted CD4+ and CD8+ T-cell subsets. Peripheral blood TCR-beta repertoires from patients with HTLV-I-associated myelopathy (HAM/TSP), patients with multiple sclerosis, and healthy controls were compared in the study using UMI-based sequencing. Summary of the overall study and its limitations: In a phylogenetic analysis, the repertoires of 18 out of 34 MS patients fell into a single cluster of related CDR3 sequences, pointing to a possible signature at the repertoire level. No clinical or MRI features were associated with the MS cluster, and the authors said that larger cohorts are needed. TCR clonal expansion was greatest in HAM/TSP patients and smallest in MS patients, who ranked below even healthy controls. Expanded clones from different subjects shared no identical CDR3 amino acid sequences, which suggests that TCR-beta repertoires were private in all groups.

To synthesize cDNA, template-switch 5'RACE was performed with a primer carrying a 10-nucleotide random unique molecular identifier so that each TCR transcript was tagged. Each sequencing run produced over 190 million TCR-beta sequences covering 15-18 subjects. The RNeasy kit was used to extract total RNA. The KAPA Real-time Library Amplification kit was used to amplify TCR-beta VDJ regions with primers targeting the TCR constant region and the 5'RACE anchor. Sample indexes and Illumina adaptors were added in a first PCR, and a second PCR then increased library yield. After Ampure bead purification, the TCR product of roughly 650 bp was size-selected on a 2% E-gel SizeSelection system. Library quality was checked on a Bioanalyzer, concentration was measured with Qubit, and libraries were quantified with the Kapa Library Quantification kit before pooling. An Illumina HiSeq 2500 sequenced the libraries paired-end 2 x 150 bp. To increase sequence diversity, roughly 24-32% phiX was spiked into each library pool. The study's own analysis went as follows. Quality-filtered reads were processed with the UMI-based MiGEC pipeline, and over 85% of raw TCR sequences were removed by the MiGEC pipeline during error correction. IMGT germline references were used for alignment of VDJ genes, and clonotypes were defined by a unique CDR3 amino acid sequence together with V-J genes. Clonal expansion, Shannon diversity and CDR3 relatedness were evaluated with VDJtools (CalcPairwiseDistances, ClusterSamples), while phylogenetic trees were built in CLCbio workbench. Clones with at least 8 unique UMIs were defined as expanded, with this threshold being based on coefficient-of-variation modelling across technical triplicates. TCRdb reprocessing: public reads trimmed at Q25 with fastp, clones called with MiXCR, in-frame beta chains kept. Rows with one shared CDR3 protein collapse into an entry with the most common genes and DNA. TCRdb's processing, not the authors', yielded these V and J calls. This sample lists about 80,000 distinct CDR3 sequences; about 5% were detected once. The ten largest clones add up to about 2% of the sample.

The germline ends are 5 bases apart after V is trimmed by 6 bases and J by 0 bases. The germline V gene (reference sequence) specifies DFQATT as CDR1 and SNEGSKA as CDR2. CDR3 length: 11 amino acids, cysteine to phenylalanine. Kept here is only the CDR3 DNA, which spans 33 bases and is read in frame from base 1. For the unsorted PBMC libraries, 2 million PBMCs were stored in RNAlater at -80 degrees C until RNA extraction and were used to generate the libraries. Multiple sclerosis patients were enrolled in a US clinical protocol under which disease progression was evaluated by magnetic resonance imaging. Peripheral blood was subjected to Ficoll-Hypaque density gradient centrifugation to isolate PBMCs, which were then cryopreserved in liquid nitrogen.

The material sequenced was PBMCs. Rearrangement joined TRBV20-1 to TRBJ1-1; the D gene cannot be named for sure. The source is a woman under 40 with multiple sclerosis. CDR3 region: CSAFMNTEAFF. The nucleotide sequence is given as TGCAGTGCATTCATGAACACTGAAGCTTTCTTT.